This T cell receptor (beta chain) originates from a study of T-cell memory formation after mild COVID-19. In the study overall: Clusters were largely donor specific.

The CDR3 totals 15 residues. V lost 2 bases and J lost 4, with 12 bases in between. Germline V gives CDR1 SNHLY, CDR2 FYNNEI. TCRdb passed the 5' RACE reads through MiXCR, listing each CDR3 protein once. The sample contains about 350,000 distinct CDR3 sequences, 12% to 15% of which appear only once. J is TRBJ2-1 and V is TRBV2; D ambiguous. This clonotype was sampled from a man aged 18 to 35 who had mild COVID-19 (a few samples of this study predate the infection). Cell type and time point are not known. Sequencing was performed on PBMCs or a T cell subset sorted from them (not recorded which). The CDR3 DNA sequence: TGTGCCAGCAGTGAACGACGTCCACAGTACAATGAGCAGTTCTTC. This codes for CASSERRPQYNEQFF.